One sample yielded the 32 T cell receptor beta chains listed below, sequenced in a study of Ad26.COV2.S vaccination and SARS-CoV-2 variants. Sequencing was performed with immunoSEQ multiplex PCR; in TCRdb, only in-frame clones are kept and a portion is missing. The sample records 350,000 to 500,000 clones, less than 95% being singletons. Sample treatment: 15 to 20 received Ad26.COV2.S at low or high dose, single or two shots; several received placebo; per-sample allocation not given. Sampling was done on day 63 after the first vaccine or placebo injection. The source was peripheral blood, collected in a trial of Ad26.COV2.S vaccine versus placebo. These receptors originate from a person aged 18-65 years who received the Ad26.COV2.S COVID-19 vaccine or a placebo.

The chain has TRBV6-1 and TRBJ2-3; maybe TRBD2 (7 bases). This CDR3 contains 16 residues. The germline V gene has CDR1 MNHNS and CDR2 SASEGT. Trimming removed 2 bases at V and 2 bases at J, with 14 bases between. CDR3 amino acids: CASSERGGFYTDTQYF. The CDR3 nucleotides read TGTGCCAGCAGTGAAAGGGGGGGCTTTTACACAGATACGCAGTATTTT.

Only one count was recorded for this clone. The chain combines TRBV6-1 with TRBJ2-7; no clear D. With 4 bases removed from V and 1 base from J, the gap between germline ends came to 5 bases. Looked up from germline, CDR1 is MNHNS and CDR2 is SASEGT. The CDR3 is made up of 12 amino acids. The CDR3, as DNA: TGTGCCAGCAGTGCAGGATCCTACGAGCAGTACTTC. This encodes CASSAGSYEQYF.

The chain combines TRBV28 with TRBJ2-2; tentatively, D is TRBD1 or TRBD2 (5 bases each). CDR1 is MDHEN and CDR2 is SYDVKM in the germline V gene. V was trimmed by 5 bases and J by 2 bases, leaving 9 bases between them. The CDR3 has 14 residues. CDR3 protein: CASSPGPNTGELFF. The CDR3 DNA reads as TGTGCCAGCAGTCCGGGACCAAACACCGGGGAGCTGTTTTTT.

CDR3 in DNA: TGTGCCAGCAGCTTGGGTAGCGGGAAAGATACGCAGTATTTT. It encodes CASSLGSGKDTQYF. The chain uses TRBV7-2 and TRBJ2-3, with 8 bases lining up with TRBD2. Germline V gene data show CDR1 as SGHTA and CDR2 as FQGNSA. The V and J ends lost 3 bases and 5 bases, in that order; junction bases with no gene match: 4. CDR3 size: 14 residues.

A word on this clone: The sample has other DNA sequences that encode this CDR3 too. This chain connects TRBV7-2 to TRBJ2-5, with 13 bases fitting TRBD2. Looked up from germline, CDR1 is SGHTA and CDR2 is FQGNSA. Trimming at V came to 0 bases and at J to 5 bases, leaving 6 bases not matched to a gene. The CDR3 contains 17 residues. Here the CDR3 DNA reads TGTGCCAGCAGCTTAGCAGGACTAGCGGGAGAAGGGGAGACCCAGTACTTC. It encodes CASSLAGLAGEGETQYF. Full variable domain (rest looked up from reference TRBV7-2 and TRBJ2-5): GAGVSQSPSNKVTEKGKDVELRCDPISGHTALYWYRQSLGQGLEFLIYFQGNSAPDKSGLPSDRFSAERTGGSVSTLTIQRTQQEDSAVYLCASSLAGLAGEGETQYFGPGTRLLVL.

The V and J genes are TRBV15 and TRBJ2-7; weak D call: TRBD1 (5 bases). This CDR3 comprises 16 residues. From germline, CDR1 is LNHNV and CDR2 YYDKDF (reference sequence). Between the trimmed V and J ends, which lost 0 bases and 3 bases, there was a span of 15 bases. The CDR3 reads CATSRDQGSRVYEQYF. The CDR3 nucleotides read TGTGCCACCAGCAGAGATCAGGGAAGTCGGGTCTACGAGCAGTACTTC. Drawing the rest from reference TRBV15 and TRBJ2-7, the complete variable domain is DAMVIQNPRYQVTQFGKPVTLSCSQTLNHNVMYWYQQKSSQAPKLLFHYYDKDFNNEADTPDNFQSRRPNTSFCFLDIRSPGLGDTAMYLCATSRDQGSRVYEQYFGPGTRLTVT.

The V gene is TRBV2, the J gene TRBJ2-7; D not resolved. CDR1 is SNHLY and CDR2 is FYNNEI in the germline V gene. V shed 8 bases and J shed 3 bases, with 8 bases lying between them. CDR3 length: 11 residues. CDR3: CASAPNYEQYF. CDR3 DNA sequence: TGTGCCAGCGCTCCAAACTACGAGCAGTACTTC.

The rearrangement joins TRBV14 to TRBJ2-3, with no clear D. This CDR3 spans 14 amino acids. V was clipped by 3 bases and J by 0 bases, with 7 bases between them. Germline loops: CDR1 SGHDN, CDR2 FVKESK. The CDR3 here is CASSHEISTDTQYF. DNA for the CDR3: TGTGCCAGCAGCCATGAAATAAGCACAGATACGCAGTATTTT.

A remark on this clone: Additional DNA sequences in this sample encode the identical CDR3. The chain combines TRBV6-6 with TRBJ2-7, with D maybe TRBD2 (6 bases). The V end lost 2 bases, the J end lost 4 bases, and 6 bases lay between the germline ends. The CDR3 runs 12 residues. CDR1 and CDR2 (germline): MNHNY, SVGAGI (reference sequence). The CDR3 reads CASSYRGYEQYF. CDR3 nucleotides: TGTGCCAGCAGTTACCGGGGGTACGAGCAGTACTTC.

The rearrangement links TRBV9 to TRBJ2-7; D not certain. The V end was cut by 4 bases, the J end by 6 bases, with 17 bases between. The germline V gene has CDR1 SGDLS and CDR2 YYNGEE. This CDR3 has 14 amino acids. CDR3 in amino acids: CASSPEYLVGEQYF. The CDR3 nucleotides read TGTGCCAGCAGCCCTGAATACTTAGTGGGCGAGCAGTACTTC.

In its sample, this clone was seen a few times. CDR3 amino acids: CASSPYVGTSGRGEQFF. The CDR3 DNA reads as TGTGCCAGCTCACCATACGTAGGGACTAGCGGGAGGGGTGAGCAGTTCTTC. The J gene is TRBJ2-1, the V gene TRBV18, with 16 bases fitting TRBD2. The V gene's germline CDR1 is KGHSH and CDR2 LQKENI. CDR3 length: 17 residues. V lost 2 bases and J lost 9; bases outside the gene matches: 7.

This chain's CDR3 is CASSLGRENQPQHF. The CDR3 region has the DNA TGTGCCAGCAGCTTAGGCAGGGAGAATCAGCCCCAGCATTTT. The chain carries TRBV7-8 and TRBJ1-5, with D maybe TRBD1 (5 bases). Trimming took off 1 base at V and 4 bases at J, with 8 bases between the two ends. CDR1 is SGHVS, CDR2 FQNEAQ, per germline. There are 14 residues in the CDR3.

The rearrangement links TRBV5-1 to TRBJ2-3; D is undetermined. The germline CDR1 and CDR2 sequences are SGHRS and YFSETQ. The CDR3 is 14 amino acids. Trimming shortened V by 4 bases and J by 4 bases, and 13 bases separated the two germline ends. CDR3 in DNA: TGCGCCAGCAGCCTGACGGGTGGACCAGATACGCAGTATTTT. The encoded protein is CASSLTGGPDTQYF.

V and J are TRBV18 and TRBJ2-7, with 7 nucleotides matching TRBD2. After removal of 3 bases from V and 5 bases from J, the junction contained 7 bases not matched to a gene. The CDR3 length is 14 residues. Germline V gene sequence: CDR1 KGHSH, CDR2 LQKENI. CDR3 coding DNA: TGTGCCAGCTCACCTGTGGGCGGGAGTAACGAGCAGTACTTC. Protein sequence: CASSPVGGSNEQYF.

To note about this clone: This sample includes further DNA sequences coding for the same CDR3. The chain links TRBV4-2 to TRBJ2-7, with TRBD2 identical over 14 bases. V shed 3 bases, J shed 3 bases, and the junction held 1 base outside the gene matches. Germline V gene lookup returns CDR1 LGHNA and CDR2 YNFKEQ. CDR3 length equals 15 residues. CDR3 sequence reads: CASSHGTSGSYEQYF. The CDR3 DNA follows: TGTGCCAGCAGCCATGGGACTAGCGGGAGCTACGAGCAGTACTTC.

J is TRBJ2-6 and V is TRBV19; D might be TRBD1 (5 bases). Germline CDR1 LNHDA, CDR2 SQIVND (reference sequence). This CDR3 comprises 16 residues. V dropped 4 bases and J dropped 1 base, with 11 bases sitting between them. CDR3 residues: CASSRFRQSGANVLTF. The CDR3, as DNA: TGTGCCAGTAGTAGGTTTAGACAGTCTGGGGCCAACGTCCTGACTTTC. The complete variable domain, with remaining parts taken from reference TRBV19 and TRBJ2-6, reads DGGITQSPKYLFRKEGQNVTLSCEQNLNHDAMYWYRQDPGQGLRLIYYSQIVNDFQKGDIAEGYSVSREKKESFPLTVTSAQKNPTAFYLCASSRFRQSGANVLTFGAGSRLTVL.

The chain joins TRBV28 to TRBJ1-1; D possibly corresponds to TRBD1 (5 bases). The ends were cut back, 4 bases at V and 4 bases at J, with 13 bases in the middle. The CDR3 loop spans 14 amino acids. Germline V gene lookup returns CDR1 MDHEN and CDR2 SYDVKM. CDR3: CASSSSGPGTEAFF. The CDR3 nucleotides are TGTGCCAGCAGTTCATCAGGGCCGGGCACTGAAGCTTTCTTT.

The rearrangement uses TRBV5-4 and TRBJ2-3; D gene ambiguous. Germline V gives CDR1 SGHNT, CDR2 YYREEE (reference sequence). V lost 0 bases to trimming and J lost 5 bases, with 7 bases between them. The CDR3 extends over 13 amino acids. The CDR3 region is CASSLVLGDTQYF. CDR3 sequence (DNA): TGTGCCAGCAGCTTGGTCCTGGGAGATACGCAGTATTTT.

The chain couples TRBV2 to TRBJ1-5; a possible D gene is TRBD1 (6 bases). Trimming cost V 8 bases and J 7 bases, with 15 bases left between them. The germline gives CDR1 SNHLY, CDR2 FYNNEI. The CDR3 is 13 amino acids. The CDR3 DNA reads TGTGCCAGCCGAGGGGGGGTTCGGCAGCCCCAGCATTTT. As protein: CASRGGVRQPQHF.

The V and J genes are TRBV3-1 (or the pseudogene TRBV3-2) and TRBJ2-1; TRBD2 aligns across 12 bases. Per the germline V gene, CDR1 is LGHDT and CDR2 is YNNKEL (reference sequence). The CDR3 runs to 18 residues. V shed 1 base, J shed 6 bases, and the junction held 10 bases outside the gene matches. The CDR3 is CASSQAPVGLAGPNEQFF. The CDR3 DNA reads as TGTGCCAGCAGCCAAGCACCAGTCGGACTAGCGGGACCCAATGAGCAGTTCTTC.

The chain is built from TRBV5-6 and TRBJ2-1, with D perhaps matching TRBD1 (5 bases). The V end was cut by 0 bases, the J end by 9 bases, with 10 bases between. This CDR3 contains 13 residues. CDR1 is SGHDT and CDR2 is YYEEEE in the germline V gene. CDR3 amino acids: CASSLGTRGEQFF. CDR3 DNA: TGTGCCAGCAGCTTGGGGACAAGAGGTGAGCAGTTCTTC.

This chain uses TRBV7-2 with TRBJ2-7; D tentatively fits TRBD1 or TRBD2 (5 bases each). Germline CDR1 and CDR2: SGHTA and FQGNSA. The ends were cut back, 4 bases at V and 6 bases at J, with 19 bases in the middle. This CDR3 has 15 residues. In DNA form, the CDR3 reads TGTGCCAGCAGCTACCGGGACCCCGCAATCGGCGAGCAGTACTTC. Protein: CASSYRDPAIGEQYF. Full variable domain (remainder filled in from reference TRBV7-2 and TRBJ2-7): GAGVSQSPSNKVTEKGKDVELRCDPISGHTALYWYRQSLGQGLEFLIYFQGNSAPDKSGLPSDRFSAERTGGSVSTLTIQRTQQEDSAVYLCASSYRDPAIGEQYFGPGTRLTVT.

CDR3: CAWSGRETQYF. In DNA form, the CDR3 reads TGTGCCTGGAGCGGGAGGGAGACCCAGTACTTC. This chain joins TRBV30 and TRBJ2-5, with 7 bases fitting TRBD2. J gave up 5 bases and V 3 bases, and 0 bases lay outside the gene matches. CDR1 and CDR2 (germline): GTSNPN, SVGIG (reference sequence). The CDR3 sequence is 11 residues long.

The rearrangement joins TRBV24-1 to TRBJ1-5, with D uncertain. The CDR3 loop spans 15 amino acids. CDR1 is KGHDR and CDR2 is SFDVKD in the germline V gene. Trimming shortened V by 5 bases and J by 1 base, and 11 bases separated the two germline ends. The CDR3: CATSARGSSNQPQHF. The CDR3 coding sequence is TGTGCCACCAGTGCCCGGGGATCAAGCAATCAGCCCCAGCATTTT.

The rearrangement uses TRBV24-1 and TRBJ2-1; 13 nucleotides match TRBD2. The CDR3 is made up of 18 amino acids. J gave up 5 bases and V 5 bases, and 11 bases lay outside the gene matches. Per the germline V gene, CDR1 is KGHDR and CDR2 is SFDVKD. This CDR3 reads CATSAALGTSGIDNEQFF. DNA for the CDR3: TGTGCCACCAGTGCTGCCCTAGGGACTAGCGGGATAGACAATGAGCAGTTCTTC.

Points on this clone: The sample has other DNA sequences that encode this CDR3 too. The rearrangement uses TRBV4-3 and TRBJ2-7, with TRBD2 matching 11 bases. Germline values: CDR1 LGHNA, CDR2 YSLEER. V dropped 1 base and J dropped 2; count of bases not matched to a gene: 1. This CDR3 has 15 amino acids. CDR3 bases: TGCGCCAGCAGCCAAGTAGCGGGAGGGCCCTACGAGCAGTACTTC. It encodes CASSQVAGGPYEQYF.

V gene TRBV6-5 combines with J gene TRBJ1-6; D call uncertain. The CDR3 covers 16 residues. From germline, CDR1 is MNHEY and CDR2 SVGAGI. The V end was cut by 2 bases, the J end by 0 bases, with 8 bases between. The DNA of the CDR3 is TGTGCCAGCAGTTACCTACGGAGCTCCTATAATTCACCCCTCCACTTT. It yields the protein CASSYLRSSYNSPLHF.

This clone was seen only once. The chain is built from TRBV28 and TRBJ2-7, with D unresolved. V dropped 2 bases and J dropped 7 bases, with 15 bases sitting between them. The germline CDR1 and CDR2 sequences are MDHEN and SYDVKM. CDR3 length equals 14 residues. The CDR3 DNA reads TGTGCCAGCAGTTTAGGAAGTCCGGCTTTTGAGCAGTACTTC. Protein: CASSLGSPAFEQYF. The variable domain in full, with the rest retrieved from reference TRBV28 and TRBJ2-7, is DVKVTQSSRYLVKRTGEKVFLECVQDMDHENMFWYRQDPGLGLRLIYFSYDVKMKEKGDIPEGYSVSREKKERFSLILESASTNQTSMYLCASSLGSPAFEQYFGPGTRLTVT.

V gene TRBV28 combines with J gene TRBJ2-2; 12 bases map to TRBD2. J was trimmed by 2 bases and V by 3 bases; bases with no gene match: 1. CDR3 length: 16 residues. From germline, CDR1 is MDHEN and CDR2 SYDVKM. CDR3 region: CASSFGLAGNTGELFF. The CDR3 DNA reads TGTGCCAGCAGTTTTGGACTAGCGGGAAACACCGGGGAGCTGTTTTTT.

The chain employs TRBV6-2 or TRBV6-3 and TRBJ2-6; tentative D call: TRBD1 (6 bases). The CDR3 runs to 16 residues. CDR1 is MNHEY, CDR2 SVGEGT, per germline. Trimming stripped 5 bases from V and 5 bases from J, with 16 bases between. CDR3 nucleotide sequence: TGTGCCAGCAGTACGGGCCGCAGGGGCTGGGCCAACGTCCTGACTTTC. Translated, it gives CASSTGRRGWANVLTF.

This chain connects TRBV28 to TRBJ2-7; D is possibly TRBD2 (5 bases). The length of the CDR3 is 15 residues. CDR1 MDHEN and CDR2 SYDVKM come from the germline V gene. The ends were cut back, 5 bases at V and 0 bases at J, with 14 bases in the middle. The CDR3 nucleotides read TGTGCCAGCAGTCCCTTCGGACTTAACTCCTACGAGCAGTACTTC. It yields the protein CASSPFGLNSYEQYF.

This chain connects TRBV29-1 to TRBJ2-1, with 8 bases matching TRBD2. From germline, CDR1 is SQVTM and CDR2 ANQGSEA. J gave up 0 bases and V 5 bases, and 3 bases lay outside the gene matches. The CDR3 contains 14 residues. The CDR3 sequence is CSVLSGSSYNEQFF. DNA of the CDR3: TGCAGCGTTCTGAGCGGGAGCTCCTACAATGAGCAGTTCTTC.